This T cell receptor beta chain was captured by sequencing in a study of blood T cells in healthy people across ages. General study findings and limits: Observed TCR beta diversity per million T cells went down as age went up. This fall followed a roughly linear course with age. Fewer expanded clones and more diversity marked long-lived versus aged donors. The diversity estimates, figures obtained from one million T cells, were considered underestimates.

Healthy Russian Caucasian donors spanned ages about 6 to 95 years. The second PCR ran about 6 to 12 cycles with a sample-barcoded 5' primer and J-beta primers. TCRdb analysed the 5' RACE reads with MiXCR anew, one entry per CDR3 protein. The sample lists roughly 800,000 distinct CDR3 sequences; 55% to 70% were seen once. This clonotype has a count of ten or more. Its target is unknown. The junction departs from the called germline gene at one end, perhaps through a read error. CDR3 length: 14 amino acids. The sample comprised blood. This sequence joins TRBV12-3 or TRBV12-4 and TRBJ2-6; D not certain. This TCR came from a young man in good health. CDR3 protein: CASSLSSGANVLTF. CDR3 coding DNA: TGCGCCAGCAGCCTGAGCTCTGGGGCCAACGTCCTGACTTTC.